This TCR beta chain is from a study of CD8 T cells in Susac syndrome. Concerning this clonotype: The antigen is undetermined.

Findings of the study overall: The study's TCR sequencing and HLA analysis covered a relatively small number of individuals, and the study acknowledged this.

Roughly 0.45 to 1 ug RNA was reverse transcribed with random hexamers. TCRdb analysed the immunoSEQ multiplex PCR reads with MiXCR anew, one entry per CDR3 protein. The profile covers over 140,000 distinct CDR3 sequences, with over 90% appearing a single time and 0.13% to 0.15% taken by the ten largest. This CDR3 spans 14 amino acids. V was clipped by 5 bases and J by 8 bases, with 14 bases between them. The germline V gene has CDR1 SGHRS and CDR2 YFSETQ. The receptor was derived from a human donor with Susac syndrome. The chain employs TRBV5-1 and TRBJ1-6, with a possible D match to TRBD1 (5 bases). The sequencing sample was made of CD4+ T cells from PBMCs. The CDR3 nucleotides are TGCGCCAGCAGACCCGGGACGGCCGATTCACCCCTCCACTTT. Translation gives CASRPGTADSPLHF.